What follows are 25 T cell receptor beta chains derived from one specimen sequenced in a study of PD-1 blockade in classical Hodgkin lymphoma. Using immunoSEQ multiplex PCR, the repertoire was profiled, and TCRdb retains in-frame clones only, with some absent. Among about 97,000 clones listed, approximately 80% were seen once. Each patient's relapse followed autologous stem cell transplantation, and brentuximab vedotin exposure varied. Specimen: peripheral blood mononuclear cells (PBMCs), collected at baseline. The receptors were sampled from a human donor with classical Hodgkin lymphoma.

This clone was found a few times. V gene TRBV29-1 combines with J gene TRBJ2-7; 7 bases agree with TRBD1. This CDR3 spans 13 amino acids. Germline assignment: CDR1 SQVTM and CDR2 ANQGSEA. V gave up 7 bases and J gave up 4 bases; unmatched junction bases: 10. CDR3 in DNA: TGCAGCGCCCTGACAGGGAGCCAGTACGAGCAGTACTTC. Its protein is CSALTGSQYEQYF.

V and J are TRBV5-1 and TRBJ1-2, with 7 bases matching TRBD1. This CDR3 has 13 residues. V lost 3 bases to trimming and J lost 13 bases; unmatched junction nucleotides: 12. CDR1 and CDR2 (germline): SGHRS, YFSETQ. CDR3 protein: CASSSDQGDQSTF. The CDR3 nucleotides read TGCGCCAGCAGCTCTGACCAGGGGGATCAGTCCACCTTC.

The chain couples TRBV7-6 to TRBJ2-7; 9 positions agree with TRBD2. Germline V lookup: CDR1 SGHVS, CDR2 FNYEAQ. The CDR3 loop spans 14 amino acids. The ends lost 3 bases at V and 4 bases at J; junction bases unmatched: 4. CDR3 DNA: TGTGCCAGCAGCTTGGCGGGAGGGGGGTACGAGCAGTACTTC. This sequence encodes CASSLAGGGYEQYF.

The CDR3 nucleotides read TGTGCCAGCAGCCCCGCCGGGACAGGGTACTACGAGCAGTACTTC. This translates into CASSPAGTGYYEQYF. The V and J genes are TRBV7-3 and TRBJ2-7, with 9 bases that match TRBD1. This CDR3 spans 15 amino acids. CDR1 is SGHTA and CDR2 is FQGTGA in the germline V gene. Trimming cost V 5 bases and J 3 bases; bases outside gene matches: 8.

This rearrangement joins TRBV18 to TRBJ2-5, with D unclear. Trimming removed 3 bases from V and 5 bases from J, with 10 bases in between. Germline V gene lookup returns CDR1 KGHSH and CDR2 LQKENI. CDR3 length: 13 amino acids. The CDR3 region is CASSPDGLETQYF. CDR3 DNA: TGTGCCAGCTCACCGGACGGCCTGGAGACCCAGTACTTC.

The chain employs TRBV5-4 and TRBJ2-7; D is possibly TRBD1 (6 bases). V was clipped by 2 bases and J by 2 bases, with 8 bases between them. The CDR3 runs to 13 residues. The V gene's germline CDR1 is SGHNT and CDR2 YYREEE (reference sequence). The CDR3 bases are TGTGCCAGCAGCTTCCAGGGGACCTACGAGCAGTACTTC. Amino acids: CASSFQGTYEQYF.

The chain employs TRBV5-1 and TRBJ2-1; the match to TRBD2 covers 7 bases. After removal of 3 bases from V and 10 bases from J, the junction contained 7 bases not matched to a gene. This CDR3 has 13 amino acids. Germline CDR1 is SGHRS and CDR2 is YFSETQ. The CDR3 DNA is TGCGCCAGCAGCTCAGAGGGGAGGGGCGAGCAGTTCTTC. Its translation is CASSSEGRGEQFF.

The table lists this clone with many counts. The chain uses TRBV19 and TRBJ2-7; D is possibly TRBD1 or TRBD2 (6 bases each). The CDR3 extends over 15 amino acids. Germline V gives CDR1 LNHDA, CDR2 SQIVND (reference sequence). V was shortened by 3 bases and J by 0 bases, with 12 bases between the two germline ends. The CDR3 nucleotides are TGTGCCAGTAGTATGGGGGGCCATAGCTCCTACGAGCAGTACTTC. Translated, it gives CASSMGGHSSYEQYF.

CDR3 residues: CASRGTGGWETQYF. CDR3 in DNA: TGTGCCAGCAGGGGGACAGGGGGCTGGGAGACCCAGTACTTC. The chain joins TRBV5-6 to TRBJ2-5; TRBD1 agrees at 12 bases. V lost 5 bases, J lost 5 bases, and 4 bases stayed unmatched. The CDR3 is 14 amino acids. Germline V CDR1 and CDR2: SGHDT, YYEEEE.

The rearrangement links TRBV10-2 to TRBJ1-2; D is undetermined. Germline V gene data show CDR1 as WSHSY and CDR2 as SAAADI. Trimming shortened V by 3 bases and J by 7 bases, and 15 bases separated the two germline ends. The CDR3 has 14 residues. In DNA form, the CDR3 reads TGCGCCAGCAGTGATGGCACAACCCCGGGTGGCTACACCTTC. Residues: CASSDGTTPGGYTF.

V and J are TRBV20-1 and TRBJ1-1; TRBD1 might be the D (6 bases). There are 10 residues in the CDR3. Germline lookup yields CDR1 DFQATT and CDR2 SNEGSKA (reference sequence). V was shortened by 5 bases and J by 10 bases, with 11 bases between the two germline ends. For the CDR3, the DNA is TGCAGTGCTGTCCGAGGGGGAGCTTTCTTT. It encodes CSAVRGGAFF.

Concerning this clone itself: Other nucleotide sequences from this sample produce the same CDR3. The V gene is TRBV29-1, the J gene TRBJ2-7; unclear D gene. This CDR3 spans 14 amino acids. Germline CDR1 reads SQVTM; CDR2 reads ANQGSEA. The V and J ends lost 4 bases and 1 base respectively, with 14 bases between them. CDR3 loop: CSVGVGGSSYEQYF. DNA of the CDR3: TGCAGCGTTGGTGTTGGCGGATCGTCCTACGAGCAGTACTTC.

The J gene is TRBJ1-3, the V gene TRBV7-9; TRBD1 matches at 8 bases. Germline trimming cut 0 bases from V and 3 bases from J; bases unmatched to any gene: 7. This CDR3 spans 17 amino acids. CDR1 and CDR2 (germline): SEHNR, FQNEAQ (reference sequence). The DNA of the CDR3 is TGTGCCAGCAGCTTAGCGGGAGGGACAGGAGATGGAAACACCATATATTTT. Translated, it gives CASSLAGGTGDGNTIYF.

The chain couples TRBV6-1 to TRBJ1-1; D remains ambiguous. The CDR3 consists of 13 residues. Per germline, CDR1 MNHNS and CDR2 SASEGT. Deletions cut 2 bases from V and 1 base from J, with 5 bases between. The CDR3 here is CASSEHKNTEAFF. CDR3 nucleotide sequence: TGTGCCAGCAGTGAACATAAGAACACTGAAGCTTTCTTT.

The CDR3 DNA sequence: TGTGCCAGCAACCGAGCGCGGACTAACACTGAAGCTTTCTTT. It codes for CASNRARTNTEAFF. This chain links TRBV6-1 with TRBJ1-1; D unresolved. From germline, CDR1 is MNHNS and CDR2 SASEGT. Between the trimmed V and J ends, which lost 7 bases and 2 bases, there was a span of 14 bases. The CDR3 totals 14 residues.

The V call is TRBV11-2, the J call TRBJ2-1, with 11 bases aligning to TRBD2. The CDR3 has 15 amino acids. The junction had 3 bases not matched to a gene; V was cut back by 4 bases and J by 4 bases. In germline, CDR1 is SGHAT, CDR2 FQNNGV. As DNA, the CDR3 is TGTGCCAGCAGCTACACTAGCGGGAGTTACAATGAGCAGTTCTTC. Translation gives CASSYTSGSYNEQFF.

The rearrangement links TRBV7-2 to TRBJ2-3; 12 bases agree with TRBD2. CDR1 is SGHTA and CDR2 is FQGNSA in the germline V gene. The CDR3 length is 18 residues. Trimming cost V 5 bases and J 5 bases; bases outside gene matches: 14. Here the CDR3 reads CASSPARTSGTWEDTQYF. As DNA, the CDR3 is TGTGCCAGCAGCCCCGCCCGGACTAGCGGGACCTGGGAAGATACGCAGTATTTT.

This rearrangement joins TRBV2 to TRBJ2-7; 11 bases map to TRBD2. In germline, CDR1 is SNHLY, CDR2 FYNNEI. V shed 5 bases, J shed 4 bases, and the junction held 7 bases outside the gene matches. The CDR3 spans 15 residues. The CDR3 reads CASSLRTSGRYEQYF. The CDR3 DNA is TGTGCCAGCAGTCTACGGACTAGCGGGCGTTACGAGCAGTACTTC.

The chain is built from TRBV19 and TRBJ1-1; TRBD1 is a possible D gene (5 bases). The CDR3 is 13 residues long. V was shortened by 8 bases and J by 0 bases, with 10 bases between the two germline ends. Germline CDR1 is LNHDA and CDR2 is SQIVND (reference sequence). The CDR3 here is CASEGFMNTEAFF. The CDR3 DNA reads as TGTGCCAGTGAGGGGTTCATGAACACTGAAGCTTTCTTT.

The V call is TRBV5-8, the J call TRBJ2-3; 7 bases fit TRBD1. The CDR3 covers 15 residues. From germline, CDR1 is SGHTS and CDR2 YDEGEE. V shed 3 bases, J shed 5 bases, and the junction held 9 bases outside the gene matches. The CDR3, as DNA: TGTGCCAGCAGCTCCAAGCGACAGGGTGGAGATACGCAGTATTTT. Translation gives CASSSKRQGGDTQYF.

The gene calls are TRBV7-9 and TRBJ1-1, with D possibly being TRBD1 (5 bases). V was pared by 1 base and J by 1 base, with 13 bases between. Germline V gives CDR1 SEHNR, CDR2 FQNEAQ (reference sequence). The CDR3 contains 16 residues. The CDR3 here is CASSLDPGQGNTEAFF. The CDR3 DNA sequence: TGTGCCAGCAGCTTAGATCCCGGGCAGGGGAACACTGAAGCTTTCTTT.

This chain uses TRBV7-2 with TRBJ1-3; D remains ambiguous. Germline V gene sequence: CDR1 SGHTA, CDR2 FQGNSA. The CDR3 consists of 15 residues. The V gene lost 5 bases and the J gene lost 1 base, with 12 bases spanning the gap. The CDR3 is CASSPPSRSGNTIYF. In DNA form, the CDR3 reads TGTGCCAGCAGCCCCCCGAGTCGGTCTGGAAACACCATATATTTT. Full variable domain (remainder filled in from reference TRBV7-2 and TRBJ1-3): GAGVSQSPSNKVTEKGKDVELRCDPISGHTALYWYRQSLGQGLEFLIYFQGNSAPDKSGLPSDRFSAERTGGSVSTLTIQRTQQEDSAVYLCASSPPSRSGNTIYFGEGSWLTVV.

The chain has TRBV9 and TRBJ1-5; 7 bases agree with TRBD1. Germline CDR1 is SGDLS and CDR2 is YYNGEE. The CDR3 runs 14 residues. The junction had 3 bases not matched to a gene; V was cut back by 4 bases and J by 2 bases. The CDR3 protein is CASSKGQGNQPQHF. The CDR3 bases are TGTGCCAGCAGCAAAGGACAGGGCAATCAGCCCCAGCATTTT.

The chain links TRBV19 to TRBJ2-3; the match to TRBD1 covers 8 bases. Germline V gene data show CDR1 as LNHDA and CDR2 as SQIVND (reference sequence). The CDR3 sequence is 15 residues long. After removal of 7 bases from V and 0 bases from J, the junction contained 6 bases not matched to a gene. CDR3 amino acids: CASTGGAGSTDTQYF. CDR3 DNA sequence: TGTGCCAGTACAGGGGGCGCGGGTAGCACAGATACGCAGTATTTT.

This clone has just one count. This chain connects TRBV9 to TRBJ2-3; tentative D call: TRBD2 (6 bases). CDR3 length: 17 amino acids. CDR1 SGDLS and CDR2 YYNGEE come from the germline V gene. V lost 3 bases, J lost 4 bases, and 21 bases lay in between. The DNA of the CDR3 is TGTGCCAGCAGCGCTACGGCCGGGACTGGCACCGCAGATACGCAGTATTTT. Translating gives CASSATAGTGTADTQYF.